Each of the 12 T cell receptor beta chains below was sequenced from the same sample in a study of shared clonotypes between healthy human individuals. Profiling relied on immunoSEQ multiplex PCR, and the TCRdb table lists in-frame clones only, not all of them. The top ten clones hold approximately 0.4% of a sample with over 2 million clones, about 90% of them seen once. Sequencing was carried out using naive CD4+ T cells from PBMCs. Sample subset: CD45RA+ positively selected. These receptors originate from a man in his late teens or twenties in good health. Some clones in this sample may be carry-over from other donors' samples.

The chain combines TRBV5-4 with TRBJ2-2, with 8 positions matching TRBD1. Trimming removed 3 bases from V and 5 bases from J; junction bases left unmatched: 9. Germline CDR1 and CDR2: SGHNT and YYREEE (reference sequence). The CDR3 consists of 16 residues. CDR3 coding DNA: TGTGCCAGCAGCTCGGCGGTGACAGGGGATACCGGGGAGCTGTTTTTT. It translates to CASSSAVTGDTGELFF.

The J gene is TRBJ2-7, the V gene TRBV7-8; 13 bases line up with TRBD2. Germline V lookup: CDR1 SGHVS, CDR2 FQNEAQ. The J segment lost 5 bases and the V segment lost 5 bases, leaving 6 bases of the junction unmatched. CDR3 length: 15 amino acids. CDR3: CASSLRTSGRHEQYF. CDR3 bases: TGTGCCAGCAGCCTTCGGACTAGCGGGAGACACGAGCAGTACTTC.

The chain combines TRBV9 with TRBJ1-4; maybe TRBD1 (5 bases). The CDR3 length is 17 residues. Per the germline V gene, CDR1 is SGDLS and CDR2 is YYNGEE. The V end lost 2 bases, the J end lost 5 bases, and 19 bases lay between the germline ends. For the CDR3, the DNA is TGTGCCAGCAGCGTGGGACCTGGTAACAGGCCGAATGAAAAACTGTTTTTT. Protein product: CASSVGPGNRPNEKLFF.

The V and J genes are TRBV5-4 and TRBJ1-2; the D is unclear. This CDR3 is 15 amino acids long. V lost 4 bases and J 1 base, leaving 14 bases between the germline ends. CDR1 and CDR2 (germline): SGHNT, YYREEE (reference sequence). CDR3 protein: CASSRKDLLNYGYTF. CDR3 DNA: TGTGCCAGCAGCCGCAAGGATTTACTTAACTATGGCTACACCTTC.

The chain employs TRBV5-1 and TRBJ2-7; D ambiguous. CDR3 length equals 15 residues. The V and J ends lost 2 bases and 4 bases respectively, with 16 bases between them. Germline-derived CDR1 and CDR2 are SGHRS and YFSETQ. The chain's CDR3 is CASSFSSLPGYEQYF. The DNA of the CDR3 is TGCGCCAGCAGCTTTTCCAGCCTCCCAGGATACGAGCAGTACTTC. Supplemented by reference TRBV5-1 and TRBJ2-7, the full variable domain reads KAGVTQTPRYLIKTRGQQVTLSCSPISGHRSVSWYQQTPGQGLQFLFEYFSETQRNKGNFPGRFSGRQFSNSRSEMNVSTLELGDSALYLCASSFSSLPGYEQYFGPGTRLTVT.

V and J are TRBV6-1 and TRBJ2-5, with TRBD1 matching 7 bases. CDR3 length equals 16 residues. V lost 2 bases and J lost 4; bases outside the gene matches: 10. The germline V gene has CDR1 MNHNS and CDR2 SASEGT. As DNA, the CDR3 is TGTGCCAGCAGTGAACGCGAGGACAGGCCTAGAGAGACCCAGTACTTC. Translation gives CASSEREDRPRETQYF.

The chain couples TRBV5-1 to TRBJ1-4; maybe TRBD1 (5 bases). Germline V gives CDR1 SGHRS, CDR2 YFSETQ. V dropped 0 bases and J dropped 3 bases, with 12 bases sitting between them. This CDR3 has 16 amino acids. The CDR3 here is CASSLDGGVANEKLFF. The CDR3, as DNA: TGCGCCAGCAGCTTGGATGGAGGGGTGGCTAATGAAAAACTGTTTTTT.

To note about this clone: This CDR3 is also generated by other DNA sequences in the sample. V is TRBV6-1 and J is TRBJ2-1; 10 positions agree with TRBD2. The V segment lost 8 bases and the J segment 4 bases; nucleotides outside the gene matches: 2. Looked up from germline, CDR1 is MNHNS and CDR2 is SASEGT. The CDR3 consists of 13 residues. CDR3 amino acids: CASGLAVYNEQFF. CDR3 DNA sequence: TGTGCCAGCGGACTAGCGGTTTACAATGAGCAGTTCTTC.

The chain combines TRBV18 with TRBJ1-2; no reliable D call. The CDR3 is 13 residues long. The V gene lost 6 bases and the J gene lost 1 base, with 9 bases spanning the gap. The germline CDR1 and CDR2 sequences are KGHSH and LQKENI. This CDR3 reads CASSSELNYGYTF. The CDR3 DNA sequence: TGTGCCAGCTCTTCTGAGCTTAACTATGGCTACACCTTC.

The V and J genes are TRBV7-8 and TRBJ2-7; 7 nucleotides align to TRBD2. This CDR3 has 15 residues. The germline V gene has CDR1 SGHVS and CDR2 FQNEAQ. V lost 5 bases, J lost 2 bases, and 9 bases stayed unmatched. The CDR3 DNA is TGTGCCAGCAGCCCCCGCCGGGAGGCGACCTACGAGCAGTACTTC. Its protein product is CASSPRREATYEQYF.

This CDR3 reads CASKPGRGLNYGYTF. CDR3 bases: TGTGCCAGCAAACCGGGGAGGGGGCTCAACTATGGCTACACCTTC. The chain employs TRBV6-5 and TRBJ1-2, with 7 bases matching TRBD1. V lost 7 bases to trimming and J lost 2 bases; unmatched junction nucleotides: 10. The germline gives CDR1 MNHEY, CDR2 SVGAGI. This CDR3 is 15 amino acids long.

The DNA of the CDR3 is TGTGCCAGCAGTGAAGCGGGCGGGGTAGGCGGGGCCAACGTCCTGACTTTC. Protein: CASSEAGGVGGANVLTF. The V and J genes are TRBV6-1 and TRBJ2-6, with a weak D call TRBD2 (6 bases). The CDR3 totals 17 residues. Trimming removed 0 bases from V and 4 bases from J, with 13 bases in between. Germline lookup yields CDR1 MNHNS and CDR2 SASEGT.